This T cell receptor (beta chain) was observed in a study of Graves' ophthalmopathy and Graves' hyperthyroidism. Transcripts of RNA were the source for amplifying TCR beta CDR3 regions. First-round RT-PCR with HTBI primers preceded a second-round multiplex PCR. TCRdb analysed the multiplex PCR reads with MiXCR anew, one entry per CDR3 protein. Of about 400,000 distinct CDR3 sequences listed, around 20% were seen once; the top ten hold approximately 1.4%. Per the germline V gene, CDR1 is SGDLS and CDR2 is YYNGEE. Trimming cost V 4 bases and J 3 bases, with 11 bases left between them. This CDR3 region has 13 residues. Active ophthalmopathy (CAS at least 3, NOSPECS at least 4), lasting under 3 months. Orbital computed tomography, together with clinical symptoms, serum thyroxine, TRAb and thyroid ultrasound, was used for diagnosis. PBMCs were isolated from a 10 ml sample of fresh peripheral blood. This clonotype was found a few times. Its target is unknown.

Findings and caveats of the study: Ophthalmopathy and stable hyperthyroidism were discriminated by a 13-signature model, with over 85% sensitivity and approximately 77% specificity.

The sample was peripheral blood. V gene TRBV9 combines with J gene TRBJ2-7; D may match TRBD1 or TRBD2 (5 bases each). The source of this sequence is a woman under 30 with Graves' ophthalmopathy. This chain's CDR3 is CASSPGANYEQYF. As DNA, the CDR3 is TGTGCCAGCAGCCCCGGGGCCAACTACGAGCAGTACTTC. Based on the CDR3 plus reference TRBV9 and TRBJ2-7, the full variable domain is DSGVTQTPKHLITATGQRVTLRCSPRSGDLSVYWYQQSLDQGLQFLIQYYNGEERAKGNILERFSAQQFPDLHSELNLSSLELGDSALYFCASSPGANYEQYFGPGTRLTVT.